Following are 4 T cell receptor beta chains from one sample sequenced in a study of T-cell reconstitution after alpha-beta-depleted transplantation in children. Researchers prepared the TCRbeta library using unique molecular identifiers, the study reports. TCRdb analysed the PCR reads with MiXCR anew, one entry per CDR3 protein. The sample lists hundreds of thousands of distinct CDR3 sequences, roughly 15% occurring once. Sequenced here: PBMCs from the stem cell graft donor, sampled from the stem cell graft. The receptors originated from a human donor who donated a stem cell graft to a child with acute myeloid leukemia.

The chain uses TRBV4-3 and TRBJ2-7; tentatively, D is TRBD2 (6 bases). Germline CDR1 and CDR2: LGHNA and YSLEER. CDR3 size: 15 residues. V dropped 2 bases and J dropped 0 bases, with 11 bases sitting between them. The CDR3 region has the DNA TGCGCCAGCAGCCAAACGGCGGGGAGCTCCTACGAGCAGTACTTC. Protein: CASSQTAGSSYEQYF.

This clonotype was recorded at least ten times. This chain links TRBV12-3 or TRBV12-4 with TRBJ1-5; D gene ambiguous. The CDR3 is 16 residues long. Between the trimmed V and J ends, which lost 6 bases and 5 bases, there was a span of 20 bases. The CDR3 region is CASSPGPGWAYQPQHF. The CDR3 bases are TGTGCCAGCAGCCCGGGCCCGGGTTGGGCGTATCAGCCCCAGCATTTT.

This clonotype was seen a few times. The chain is built from TRBV20-1 and TRBJ1-1; D unclear. The CDR3 is made up of 13 amino acids. The germline V gene has CDR1 DFQATT and CDR2 SNEGSKA (reference sequence). Trimming left V 3 bases short and J 7 bases short, with 15 bases between. CDR3 DNA: TGCAGTGCTAGGGGGTCACGCGCCTATGAAGCTTTCTTT. It codes for CSARGSRAYEAFF.

Only a few counts were recorded for this clonotype. The chain joins TRBV27 to TRBJ1-1; TRBD1 might be the D (6 bases). Germline loops: CDR1 MNHEY, CDR2 SMNVEV (reference sequence). There are 14 residues in the CDR3. Between the trimmed V and J ends, which lost 0 bases and 5 bases, there was a span of 10 bases. The CDR3 protein is CASSLSGAATEAFF. The DNA of the CDR3 is TGTGCCAGCAGTTTATCGGGGGCTGCAACTGAAGCTTTCTTT.